This is a list of T cell receptor beta chains from one sample in a study of CD4 T cells in relation to SARS-CoV-2 and coronaviruses. These receptors lack a known antigen. Clones were read by immunoSEQ multiplex PCR, and TCRdb kept only the in-frame ones, dropping some. The data contain 30,000 or so clones, roughly four fifths of them singletons. The sequenced material came from CD4+ T cells from PBMCs, cultured in vitro. The receptor set was obtained from a human donor in good health. Each CDR3 is given with its conserved first and last residue. The D gene is left open where the match is weak. A clone size is listed for some rows: how often the clone was seen (once, few, many), or a class if it is expanded.

NA,TRBV5-8,TRBJ2-1,NA,CANSLARGNEQFF
NA,TRBV30,TRBJ2-7,NA,CACTDRATSYEQYF
TRBD1,TRBV6-2/TRBV6-3,TRBJ2-7,NA,CASCRRGLISYEQYF
NA,TRBV2,TRBJ2-7,once,CASSDAYEQYF
NA,TRBV5-4,TRBJ2-7,NA,CASTSEPGPYEQYF
NA,TRBV7-2,TRBJ2-7,NA,CASSLEPYEQYF
NA,TRBV19,TRBJ1-6,NA,CASSIAGVNSPLHF
NA,TRBV5-6,TRBJ2-7,NA,CASSLNQGSYEQYF
TRBD2,TRBV6-5,TRBJ2-1,NA,CASSTGTRAYNEQFF
NA,TRBV15,TRBJ2-5,NA,CATSRGAGSATQYF
TRBD1,TRBV4-3,TRBJ1-4,NA,CASSPKGQVNEKLFF
NA,TRBV10-3,TRBJ1-2,NA,CAISDFHLYVPNYGYTF
NA,TRBV6-2/TRBV6-3,TRBJ1-3,NA,CASSVPGFGNTIYF
NA,TRBV7-2,TRBJ2-5,NA,CASSLRGVGETQYF
NA,TRBV19,TRBJ1-2,NA,CASLRQGFGYTF
TRBD2,TRBV9,TRBJ2-5,NA,CASSVFSGGGETQYF
NA,TRBV7-2,TRBJ1-4,NA,CASSLVGRGNEKLFF
TRBD1,TRBV6-5,TRBJ1-2,NA,CASRIDRANGYTF
TRBD1,TRBV5-4,TRBJ1-1,few,CASSASTGGAETEAFF
TRBD1,TRBV7-3,TRBJ1-1,NA,CASSAPGGVNTEAFF
NA,TRBV3-1/TRBV3-2,TRBJ1-2,NA,CASSQDLAQTGYGYTF
NA,TRBV14,TRBJ1-2,NA,CASSQDLQGNYGYTF
NA,TRBV7-2,TRBJ2-1,NA,CASSASRDNNEQFF
NA,TRBV4-3,TRBJ2-5,NA,CASSHDLAGETQYF
NA,TRBV7-2,TRBJ2-3,NA,CASSLRYSRGDTQYF
NA,TRBV4-2,TRBJ2-1,NA,CASSDGGRGNEQFF
NA,TRBV29-1,TRBJ2-6,NA,CSVESGDGANVLTF
NA,TRBV9,TRBJ1-6,NA,CASSGGDHNSPLHF
NA,TRBV18,TRBJ1-6,NA,CASSPSSMGTSPLHF
TRBD2,TRBV7-3,TRBJ2-1,NA,CASSSTSGVYNEQFF
NA,TRBV7-2,TRBJ2-5,NA,CASSSSYQETQYF
NA,TRBV5-8,TRBJ1-5,NA,CASNQEDQPQHF
NA,TRBV7-2,TRBJ2-7,NA,CASSLEGILTYEQYF
TRBD1,TRBV7-9,TRBJ2-7,NA,CASSYPPPGTGSSYEQYF
TRBD1,TRBV6-2/TRBV6-3,TRBJ2-3,few,CASSFHLGSGGDKVYTQYF
TRBD2,TRBV6-5,TRBJ2-1,NA,CASSGGASYNEQFF
NA,TRBV11-2,TRBJ2-3,once,CASDPPGLTTDTQYF
NA,TRBV11-1,TRBJ1-1,NA,CASSLAVGSGDTEAFF
TRBD1,TRBV29-1,TRBJ2-1,few,CSVGEFQGAYNEQFF
NA,TRBV6-6,TRBJ2-7,NA,CASSPSGAIPWEQYF
NA,TRBV10-3,TRBJ2-7,NA,CAISDLHEQYF
NA,TRBV19,TRBJ1-2,NA,CASSFGRENYGYTF
NA,TRBV7-2,TRBJ2-3,NA,CASSFQDGGTDTQYF
TRBD1,TRBV7-9,TRBJ1-1,few,CASSFRTGSDTEAFF
NA,TRBV3-1/TRBV3-2,TRBJ2-7,few,CASSQVPLRYEQYF
TRBD2,TRBV5-6,TRBJ2-3,NA,CASSLSSGGGGTQYF